This T cell receptor beta chain was documented in a study of cytomegalovirus exposure and HLA in healthy donors (dated by TCRdb to about 2017). In terms of the full investigation: According to a later analysis, one platform produced both the approximately 110 validation repertoires and the roughly 660 repertoires of the first cohort. Along with the roughly 710-subject first cohort, a separate validation cohort of roughly 110 different subjects was used. To predict cytomegalovirus infection status, the study combined high-throughput TCR immunosequencing, statistical association of individual TCRs with disease status, and machine learning. The study aimed to test whether signatures of past pathogen exposure could be identified by cataloging public T cell receptors. What the authors observed across the whole study: It was suggested by the authors that the approach could potentially be generalized to other disease states and immunological phenotypes. Most TCR sequences were seen in very few donors, while some public TCRs were found in many individuals. The classifier was reported to diagnose cytomegalovirus status with high specificity and sensitivity in both the original cohort and the validation cohort. A few of the identified cytomegalovirus-associated TCR beta chains were confirmed in vitro to be specific for cytomegalovirus antigens. All 110 or so repertoires were used to score co-occurrence in the validation cohort in a later analysis, because that analysis had no HLA typing for the cohort. The study listed 150 to 200 TCR beta chains as associated with cytomegalovirus. Of the cluster scores, around 95% were above 0 in a later analysis, which found that TCRs clustered in the first cohort also tended to co-occur in the 120 validation repertoires.

Libraries came from the immunoSEQ multiplex PCR assay. From the authors' description of their analysis: To diagnose cytomegalovirus status from the catalog of TCR beta chain sequences, a statistical classification framework was built. TCRdb took this table from immuneACCESS and kept in-frame rearrangements with V and J called. Such tables lack part of the clones; where checked against another copy, unresolved V genes explain under half of the gap, and the rest is unexplained. D and trimming were read from the DNA, whereas the V and J calls and clone size are those reported in that table. For this sample the table gives 150,000 or so clones, of which more than 70% were detected only once. Jointly, the top ten make up roughly 10% of the sample. According to the germline V gene, CDR1 reads MRHNA and CDR2 reads SNTAGT. The junction carries 14 bases between V and J, which are trimmed by 2 bases and 7 bases respectively. The CDR3 runs 14 residues from the cysteine to the phenylalanine. The sequence is cut down to CDR3 DNA, 42 bases in frame from base 1.

Turning to this clone: Its antigen is still unknown. Per-base qualities were not stored, and no clone one base away is much larger.

The donors were included in the validation cohort of over a hundred subjects, a group kept apart from the roughly 670-subject first cohort. The sequencing input was PBMCs. Here the chain combines TRBV6-4 and TRBJ1-2, with no confident D gene call. This TCR was sampled from a man younger than 45 in good health and CMV-seropositive. The CDR3 protein: CASSDRLTGSGYTF. The DNA sequence is as follows: TGTGCCAGCAGTGACCGGCTCACGGGGTCTGGCTACACCTTC.